This T cell receptor (beta chain) is from a study of cytomegalovirus exposure and HLA in healthy donors. This CDR3 contains 11 residues. Germline assignment: CDR1 SEHNR and CDR2 FQNEAQ (reference sequence). Vbeta (60) and Jbeta (13) primers were used in the PCR. Using immunoSEQ multiplex PCR, the repertoire was profiled, and TCRdb retains in-frame clones only, with some absent. Seen here are roughly 150,000 clones, approximately 71% observed once, and the top ten hold 2% to 2.5%. With respect to this clone: The junction shows a germline mismatch at one end, possibly a read error.

The TCR comes from a young man in good health and CMV-seronegative. Sequencing was done on a sample of PBMCs. This chain links TRBV7-9 with TRBJ2-7; maybe TRBD2 (5 bases). DNA of the CDR3: TGTTCCAGCACCAAGGGCGGGGAGCAGTACTTC. This translates into CSSTKGGEQYF.